A selection of T cell receptor beta chains follows, all from one sample in a study of identical twins' blood T cells. TCRdb passed the 5' RACE reads through MiXCR, listing each CDR3 protein once. The sample consists of hundreds of thousands of distinct CDR3 sequences, roughly 31% of them appearing once. Sequenced input: PBMCs. The receptor set was obtained from a woman aged 18 to 55 in good health. The CDR3 runs from the conserved cysteine through the conserved F or W. A D gene is named only where the DNA matches it firmly. Expanded clones are given a class, and other clones once, few, many or no size at all.

TRBJ2-1,-,TRBV6-2/TRBV6-3,14,many,TGTGCCAGCAGCGGGGGTAGCTCCTACAATGAGCAGTTCTTC,CASSGGSSYNEQFF
TRBJ2-7,-,TRBV11-2,14,-,TGTGCCAGCAGCTTTACCTCGGGGCCTTTGGAGCAGTACTTC,CASSFTSGPLEQYF
TRBJ1-1,-,TRBV29-1,16,few,TGCAGCGCCGACCCCTTACAGGGTCCCATGAACACTGAAGCTTTCTTT,CSADPLQGPMNTEAFF
TRBJ1-5,TRBD1,TRBV19,14,few,TGTGCCAGCAGACGGGGACAGGGAAGTCCGCCCCAGCATTTT,CASRRGQGSPPQHF
TRBJ2-2,-,TRBV27,18,many,TGTGCCAGCAGTTTAAGGTCTGGCGGGTCCACGAACACCGGGGAGCTGTTTTTT,CASSLRSGGSTNTGELFF
TRBJ1-1,-,TRBV29-1,13,many,TGCAGCGTTCGATGGGGGAGAGTGGATGAAGCTTTCTTT,CSVRWGRVDEAFF
TRBJ2-3,TRBD2,TRBV29-1,14,many,TGCAGCGTTGAGGTAGCGGGCCGCACAGATACGCAGTATTTT,CSVEVAGRTDTQYF
TRBJ1-5,-,TRBV3-1,13,-,TGTGCCAGCAGCAAGTATAGCAATCAGCCCCAGCATTTT,CASSKYSNQPQHF
TRBJ1-1,-,TRBV29-1,13,-,TGCAGCGTTGAAGGAGGCAGGTGGACTGAAGCTTTCTTT,CSVEGGRWTEAFF
TRBJ2-3,TRBD2,TRBV20-1,15,-,TGCAATGCGGTCAGACTAGCGAGGGGGACAGATACGCAGTATTTT,CNAVRLARGTDTQYF
TRBJ1-2,-,TRBV20-1,10,-,TGCATTGCTCCAGGGGATGGCTACACCTTC,CIAPGDGYTF
TRBJ1-2,-,TRBV2,13,-,TGTGCCAGCAGTGTCTCCAGGAGTGATGGCTACACCTTC,CASSVSRSDGYTF
TRBJ2-7,TRBD2,TRBV9,14,few,TGTGCCAGCAGCCCTAGCGGCGGTCGGTACGAGCAGTACTTC,CASSPSGGRYEQYF
TRBJ2-1,-,TRBV6-2/TRBV6-3,16,few,TGTGCCAGCAGTTACTCCTACAGGTCCTCCTACAATGAGCAGTTCTTC,CASSYSYRSSYNEQFF
TRBJ1-1,-,TRBV7-9,16,few,TGTGCCAGCAGCTTATTGCTCTGGACGAAGAACACTGAAGCTTTCTTT,CASSLLLWTKNTEAFF
TRBJ1-2,TRBD1,TRBV29-1,13,few,TGCAGCGTTGAAGGACAGGGATTGTATGGCTACACCTTC,CSVEGQGLYGYTF
TRBJ2-3,-,TRBV20-1,15,-,TGCAGTGCTAGGGAGCTAGCGACGCCCACAGATACGCAGTATTTT,CSARELATPTDTQYF
TRBJ1-1,TRBD1,TRBV7-6,15,-,TGTGCCGGCAGCTCAACCGGGACAGCCAACACTGAAGCTTTCTTT,CAGSSTGTANTEAFF
TRBJ1-1,-,TRBV2,13,many,TGTGCCAGCAGGAGACAGTCGAACACTGAAGCTTTCTTT,CASRRQSNTEAFF
TRBJ2-1,-,TRBV5-3,14,few,TGTGCCAGAGATATACCGGGACGAAAAAATGAGCAGTTCTTC,CARDIPGRKNEQFF
TRBJ2-7,-,TRBV29-1,13,-,TGCAGCGTCGGGGCCAAGGGGCCCTACGAGCAGTACTTC,CSVGAKGPYEQYF
TRBJ2-3,TRBD2,TRBV11-2,16,-,TGTGCCAGCAGCTACCCGACTAGCGGGAGTACAGATACGCAGTATTTT,CASSYPTSGSTDTQYF
TRBJ1-3,-,TRBV30,19,-,TGTGCCTGGAGCGGCGCCTATCCCGGTGGACTAGGCACTGGAAACACCATATATTTT,CAWSGAYPGGLGTGNTIYF
TRBJ2-1,-,TRBV5-1,11,many,TGCGCCAGCAGCGACTACAATGAGCAGTTCTTC,CASSDYNEQFF
TRBJ1-3,-,TRBV29-1,12,many,TGCAGCGTCCGGGACGGCGGAAACACCATATATTTT,CSVRDGGNTIYF
TRBJ2-3,TRBD1,TRBV7-9,16,-,TGTGCCAGCAGCAGAAGTGGACAGGGAGTCGCAGATACGCAGTATTTT,CASSRSGQGVADTQYF
TRBJ1-2,-,TRBV20-1,15,few,TGCAGTGCTAGATCACAGGCAGCCTTATCGGGTGGCTACACCTTC,CSARSQAALSGGYTF
TRBJ1-1,-,TRBV5-1,13,-,TGCGCCAGCAGCGCTGACGGGACGGTAGAAGCTTTCTTT,CASSADGTVEAFF
TRBJ1-5,-,TRBV2,14,few,TGTGCCAGCAGTCAAAGCCCGGTGAGGGGGCCCCAGCATTTT,CASSQSPVRGPQHF
TRBJ2-1,-,TRBV6-1,14,-,TGTGCCAGCAGTGCTGGAAGGACCTACAATGAGCAGTTCTTC,CASSAGRTYNEQFF
TRBJ2-7,-,TRBV3-1,14,few,TGTGCCAGCAGCCAAGACTGGGACCTGTCTAGGCAGTACTTC,CASSQDWDLSRQYF
TRBJ1-6,TRBD1,TRBV6-6,17,few,TGTGCCAGCAGCCCACGGGGCGGGACAGGGCTTAATTCACCCCTCCACTTT,CASSPRGGTGLNSPLHF
TRBJ2-1,TRBD2,TRBV7-2,13,few,TGTGCCAGCTCACTAGCGCCGAATGGTGAGCAGTTCTTC,CASSLAPNGEQFF
TRBJ2-3,-,TRBV29-1,14,few,TGCAGCGTTGATCTGGCGCCCAACACAGATACGCAGTATTTT,CSVDLAPNTDTQYF
TRBJ1-1,TRBD1,TRBV2,14,-,TGTGCCAGCAGTCCCTTCCCGGGACAGGCAGAAGCTTTCTTT,CASSPFPGQAEAFF
TRBJ2-7,-,TRBV2,14,many,TGTGCCAGCAGCTGGTTTTCTAGCTCCTACGAGCAGTACTTC,CASSWFSSSYEQYF
TRBJ1-2,-,TRBV6-1,14,-,TGTGCCAGCAATGCGAGGTCGGGACAAAATAGCTACACCTTC,CASNARSGQNSYTF